This TCR beta chain was recovered during a study of cytomegalovirus exposure and HLA in healthy donors (dated by TCRdb to 2015 to 2018). A note on the overall study: An earlier analysis of approximately 640 of the donors reported approximately 300 Gb of sequence data and 100 million to 140 million unique TCR beta sequences from some 180 million T cells. Around 300 gigabases of sequencing data and tens of millions of unique TCR sequences were included in an early release covering 550 to 650 HLA-typed donors. Of the approximately 400 genotyped donors, less than 90% were placed in the genetic ancestry cluster associated with self-reported Caucasian donors. The study aimed to test whether cataloging public T cell receptors could reveal signatures of past pathogen exposure. Using immunosequencing, the study profiled T cell repertoires from about 650 subjects and related those repertoires to cytomegalovirus serostatus. In addition to the first cohort of approximately 650 subjects, a separate validation cohort of 130 or so different subjects was used. High-throughput TCR immunosequencing, statistical association of individual TCRs with disease status, and machine learning were combined to predict cytomegalovirus infection status. A later analysis re-examined previously published TCR beta repertoires from roughly 650 donors and added high-resolution HLA genotyping to investigate patterns of TCR occurrence. The later analysis used no new phenotypic data to find candidate immune exposures, relying instead on TCR beta sequences and their occurrence across donors. In an earlier analysis of a few hundred of the donors, high-throughput TCR beta sequencing was used to judge whether each TCR beta V gene segment behaved as functional or pseudogenic. Donor age, sex, ethnicity and CMV serostatus were compiled alongside the repertoire data. A later genetic analysis took genome-wide SNP genotypes for about 55% of the 666 donors and used that subset as a discovery cohort. All discovery cohort repertoires had been generated on a single sequencing platform. HLA typing covered class I and class II loci at four-digit resolution. Typing coverage differed by locus: A, B, C, DRB1 and DQB1 were typed in about 620-630 donors, DQA1 in around 500, DPA1 in 600 to 610, and DPB1 in roughly 450. Roughly 5 DR-DQ haplotypes were handled as single units for association and clustering because linkage in the cohort was strong. Across 398 genotyped donors of the cohort, an average of approximately 220,000 unique TCR beta nucleotide sequences per donor were sequenced, and around 19% of those sequences were non-productive. What the research found in general, with its limitations: According to a later analysis, TCR association rates differed among HLA loci, with DRB1 alleles showing the most associated TCRs and HLA-C alleles showing the fewest. A cluster of highly shared sequence variants was judged likely to be a technical artifact of the sequencing pipeline. Immune exposure information for the cohort was limited to CMV serostatus. In a later analysis, HLA-associated TCR beta chains were found to be more clonally expanded and to have lower generation probabilities than equally common non-associated chains. In the study, some 160 TCR beta chains were listed as associated with cytomegalovirus. While some public TCRs were present in many individuals, most TCR sequences turned up only very rarely across donors. Some 15 rarely observed V segments, including chromosome 9 orphons, were excluded from the earlier analysis of some 590 of the donors because counts were too low. HLA typing was unavailable for some donors at each locus, so association tests used only the typed subset. A further reported finding was that TCR beta sequences accurately predicted the HLA-A and HLA-B alleles for most subjects in the first cohort. Broadly in line with IMGT annotations, most TCR beta V segments showed up in productive rearrangements about 87% or about 30% of the time in an earlier analysis of a few hundred of the donors. In a later genetic analysis, fewer N-insertions in productive TCRs were reported among donors in an Asian-associated ancestry cluster than the approximately 710-donor mean. A later genetic analysis associated a missense DCLRE1C variant with V-gene and J-gene trimming of TCR beta chains, and an independent cohort replicated the association. According to a later analysis, parvovirus B19, influenza, CMV and Epstein-Barr virus appeared linked to several top co-occurrence clusters. When HLA alleles, especially DR and DQ, strongly co-occurred, TCR associations were difficult to assign to individual alleles. A later analysis associated about 17,000 TCR beta sequences with specific HLA alleles at a false discovery rate of 0.05. Sequencing depth was assumed to be roughly uniform across donors in the presence/absence analyses, though that assumption may not hold. Cytomegalovirus status was reported to be diagnosed by the classifier with high specificity and sensitivity in both the original and validation cohorts. The authors suggested that the approach could potentially be extended to other disease states and immunological phenotypes. In vitro tests confirmed that three of the cytomegalovirus-associated TCR beta chains recognize cytomegalovirus antigens. The 87-base-pair reads could not distinguish some IMGT-functional V segments, including TRBV6-2 and TRBV6-3, so those segments were excluded. Correlated functional status among segregating V segments might be attributable to linkage disequilibrium, but an unknown experimental factor could not be ruled out. This cohort had only TCR beta chains sequenced, and the lack of alpha or paired-chain data limited which features could be detected. According to a later analysis, most CMV-associated TCR beta chains appeared to be HLA-restricted, and the HLA associations seemed to be driven largely by CMV exposure.

The library was obtained by the immunoSEQ multiplex PCR assay. For the multiplex PCR, a mixture combining 60 forward primers for TCR Vbeta segments and 13 reverse primers for TCR Jbeta segments was used. Amplification of the CDR3 region of rearranged TCR beta genes was performed with a multiplex PCR assay on genomic DNA. Amplified TCR beta libraries were sequenced as 87-base-pair reads on the Illumina HiSeq System. The study's own analysis went as follows. A later analysis counted 75 million to 100 million unique TCR beta chains across the 650 to 800 repertoires, and around 9.9 million of these chains were shared by at least two donors. To remove PCR and sequencing errors, raw reads were error-corrected and collapsed into unique sequences using a nearest-neighbor algorithm that merged closely related sequences. Alignment of CDR3 sequences to IMGT reference sequences was used to assign V, D and J gene segments. For a sequence to be retained, a match of at least six nucleotides was required to both a V gene segment and a J gene segment. Rearrangements were classified as productive when the CDR3 lacked stop codons and remained in frame with V and J, and all other rearrangements were classified as non-productive. CDR3 was defined according to IMGT convention as the region running from the second conserved V-encoded cysteine to the conserved J-encoded phenylalanine. In an earlier analysis of some 550 of the donors, sequences lacking an unambiguous match to a single V gene segment were excluded. In an earlier analysis of about 590 of the donors, a V segment was called functional when productive rearrangements were above 56.7%, and segregating when the standard deviation between donors exceeded 5%. A statistical classification framework was built to diagnose cytomegalovirus status from the catalog of TCR beta chain sequences. V and J gene assignment, in a later analysis, came from comparing TCR nucleotide sequences with IMGT/GENE-DB human TR gene sequences. The TCRdist pipeline was used in a later analysis to assign CDR3 sequences and most-parsimonious VDJ recombination scenarios. A later analysis defined each TCR beta chain by its CDR3 amino acid sequence plus V-gene family, and excluded reads lacking a unique V-gene family. A later analysis removed 592 highly shared, low-generation-probability nucleotide sequences to deal with suspected cross-contamination and a sequencing artifact. A later analysis calculated a clonal expansion index for each public chain from normalized within-repertoire ranks of inferred template counts. Generation probabilities in a later analysis came from a VDJ recombination model fitted to out-of-frame rearrangements, and those results were checked against IGoR. In a later analysis, hypergeometric tests were used to score TCR-TCR, TCR-HLA and TCR-CMV co-occurrence, with a repertoire-size bias correction applied to TCR pairs. A later analysis estimated false discovery rates by permuting HLA or CMV assignments 20 times. A later analysis grouped co-occurring TCRs with DBSCAN, adding TCRdist sequence similarity when clustering within HLA-allele-positive subsets. Repertoires with fewer than 30,000 or more than 120,000 public chains, plus five repertoires with anomalous nucleotide sharing, were excluded from co-occurrence clustering. TCRdb limited this immuneACCESS table to in-frame rearrangements with V and J called. A share of clones is missing; checked studies link under half to unresolved V genes, and the rest is unexplained. From that table come the V and J calls and clone size; the DNA was used to work out D and trimming. This sample holds roughly 100,000 clones; 65% to 80% were observed only once. Of the sample, about 10% is held by the ten largest clones.

In total, more than 500 healthy bone marrow donors made up the cohort. All cohort members were sampled while nominally healthy, although unrecorded immune exposures were likely present. The donor tested CMV seronegative and was one of the 352 seronegative cohort members. A peripheral blood sample was provided by each donor, and peripheral blood mononuclear cells were used for TCR beta sequencing. The Qiagen DNeasy Blood Extraction Kit was used to extract genomic DNA from the blood cell samples. Note on this clone: The target of this receptor is not known. The record has no base qualities; no much larger clone is one base away.

The germline V gene (reference sequence) sets CDR1 to SEHNR and CDR2 to FQNEAQ. Taken from cysteine to phenylalanine, the CDR3 has 16 residues. The sequence is cut down to CDR3 DNA, 48 bases in frame from base 1. After removal of 5 bases from V and 1 base from J, the junction retains 8 bases not matched to a gene. This chain joins TRBV7-9 to TRBJ2-1, with 7 bases in between that match TRBD1. The clonotype originates from a man over 45 in good health and CMV-seronegative. Source material: PBMCs. The CDR3 protein is CASSPNRGGSYNEQFF. The DNA reads as follows: TGTGCCAGCAGCCCGAACAGGGGCGGGTCCTACAATGAGCAGTTCTTC. The reference TRBV7-9 and TRBJ2-1 proteins fill in what lies around the CDR3, so the full variable domain reads DTGVSQNPRHKITKRGQNVTFRCDPISEHNRLYWYRQTLGQGPEFLTYFQNEAQLEKSRLLSDRFSAERPKGSFSTLEIQRTEQGDSAMYLCASSPNRGGSYNEQFFGPGTRLTVL.